This TCR beta chain is from a study of cytomegalovirus exposure and HLA in healthy donors. Whole-study results and caveats: Among immune exposure information, only CMV serostatus was available. The investigators catalogued 164 TCR beta chains as cytomegalovirus-associated.

In the PCR, 60 Vbeta and 13 Jbeta primers were used. Sequenced by immunoSEQ multiplex PCR; TCRdb stores in-frame clones only, minus some. Of roughly 180,000 clones in the sample, around 80% are singletons; the top ten hold under 2%. Concerning this clone: Its antigen is currently unknown.

The sequencing input was PBMCs. The receptor was isolated from a woman in her 30s in good health and CMV-seronegative.

The CDR3 DNA follows: TGTGCCAGCAGCTTCTTTGGGCAGGGAATGAACACTGAAGCTTTCTTT. Amino acids: CASSFFGQGMNTEAFF. This chain links TRBV5-6 with TRBJ1-1, with D perhaps TRBD1 (5 bases). V was cut by 2 bases and J by 0 bases, with 14 bases left in between. The germline V gene encodes CDR1 SGHDT and CDR2 YYEEEE. The CDR3 has 16 residues.